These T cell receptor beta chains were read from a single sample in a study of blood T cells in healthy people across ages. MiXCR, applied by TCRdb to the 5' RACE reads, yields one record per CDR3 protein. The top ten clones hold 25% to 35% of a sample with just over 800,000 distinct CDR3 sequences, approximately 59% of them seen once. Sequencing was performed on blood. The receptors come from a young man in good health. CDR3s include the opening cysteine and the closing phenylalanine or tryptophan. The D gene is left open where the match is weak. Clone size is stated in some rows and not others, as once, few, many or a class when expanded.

CDR3nt: TGTGCCACCAGTGATTTCCCGGGGGCGGATGAGCAGTACTTC
CDR3aa: CATSDFPGADEQYF
v_gene: TRBV24-1
abundance: NA
d_gene: NA
j_gene: TRBJ2-7

CDR3nt: TGTGCCAGCAGCTTAAGCGGGGGGGTTATAGATACGCAGTATTTT
CDR3aa: CASSLSGGVIDTQYF
v_gene: TRBV7-8
abundance: NA
d_gene: TRBD2
j_gene: TRBJ2-3

CDR3nt: TGTGCCACCAGCGCGGGTTGGGATACGCAGTATTTT
CDR3aa: CATSAGWDTQYF
v_gene: TRBV15
abundance: NA
d_gene: NA
j_gene: TRBJ2-3

CDR3nt: TGTGCCAGCACCCGGGACGGAACCCACGAGCAGTACTTC
CDR3aa: CASTRDGTHEQYF
v_gene: TRBV6-5
abundance: NA
d_gene: NA
j_gene: TRBJ2-7

CDR3nt: TGTGCCAGCAGTAGTGGTCAGAAATCCTACGAGCAGTACTTC
CDR3aa: CASSSGQKSYEQYF
v_gene: TRBV6-6
abundance: NA
d_gene: NA
j_gene: TRBJ2-7

CDR3nt: TGTGCCAGCAGCCGAGGACAGGACCCTTCCTACGAGCAGTACTTT
CDR3aa: CASSRGQDPSYEQYF
v_gene: TRBV11-1
abundance: NA
d_gene: TRBD1
j_gene: TRBJ2-7

CDR3nt: TGTGCCAGCAGCCCTAGCGGTCATAGCACAGATACGCAGTATTTT
CDR3aa: CASSPSGHSTDTQYF
v_gene: TRBV4-2
abundance: few
d_gene: TRBD2
j_gene: TRBJ2-3

CDR3nt: TGTGCCAGCAGCTCACAACAGGGGTTCGAGACCTACGAGCAGTACTTC
CDR3aa: CASSSQQGFETYEQYF
v_gene: TRBV7-9
abundance: few
d_gene: TRBD1
j_gene: TRBJ2-7

CDR3nt: TGCAGCGTTGATGGGGCCCGAGTGGGGGGCCATTACAATGAGCAGTTCTTC
CDR3aa: CSVDGARVGGHYNEQFF
v_gene: TRBV29-1
abundance: NA
d_gene: NA
j_gene: TRBJ2-1

CDR3nt: TGTGCCAGCAGCTTAGTTCAGGGGATCAGTACTGAAGCTTTCTTT
CDR3aa: CASSLVQGISTEAFF
v_gene: TRBV7-9
abundance: NA
d_gene: NA
j_gene: TRBJ1-1

CDR3nt: TGCGCCAGCAGCCAAGATGGGTGGGGTGATGAGCAGTTCTTC
CDR3aa: CASSQDGWGDEQFF
v_gene: TRBV4-3
abundance: NA
d_gene: NA
j_gene: TRBJ2-1

CDR3nt: TGTGCCATCAGTGTAAACCGGGACAGGGGCCCTTATAACTATGGCTACACCTTC
CDR3aa: CAISVNRDRGPYNYGYTF
v_gene: TRBV10-3
abundance: few
d_gene: TRBD1
j_gene: TRBJ1-2

CDR3nt: TGTGCCAGCAGTGAAGTGGGGGACTATGGCTACACCTTC
CDR3aa: CASSEVGDYGYTF
v_gene: TRBV2
abundance: NA
d_gene: NA
j_gene: TRBJ1-2

CDR3nt: TGTGCCAGCAGCTCCTTAGGGGGATTTGGCGAGCAGTACTTC
CDR3aa: CASSSLGGFGEQYF
v_gene: TRBV7-9
abundance: NA
d_gene: NA
j_gene: TRBJ2-7

CDR3nt: TGTGCCAGCTCACCACCGATAGGGAAGCCCTACGAGCAGTACTTC
CDR3aa: CASSPPIGKPYEQYF
v_gene: TRBV18
abundance: NA
d_gene: NA
j_gene: TRBJ2-7

CDR3nt: TGTGCCAGCAGCTTCTCCGAGCGGGGCATCTACAATGAGCAGTTCTTC
CDR3aa: CASSFSERGIYNEQFF
v_gene: TRBV7-2
abundance: NA
d_gene: TRBD2
j_gene: TRBJ2-1

CDR3nt: TGTGCCAGCAGTTCAGCCTCAGGGGGCGAACGGTACTTC
CDR3aa: CASSSASGGERYF
v_gene: TRBV12-3/TRBV12-4
abundance: NA
d_gene: TRBD1
j_gene: TRBJ2-7